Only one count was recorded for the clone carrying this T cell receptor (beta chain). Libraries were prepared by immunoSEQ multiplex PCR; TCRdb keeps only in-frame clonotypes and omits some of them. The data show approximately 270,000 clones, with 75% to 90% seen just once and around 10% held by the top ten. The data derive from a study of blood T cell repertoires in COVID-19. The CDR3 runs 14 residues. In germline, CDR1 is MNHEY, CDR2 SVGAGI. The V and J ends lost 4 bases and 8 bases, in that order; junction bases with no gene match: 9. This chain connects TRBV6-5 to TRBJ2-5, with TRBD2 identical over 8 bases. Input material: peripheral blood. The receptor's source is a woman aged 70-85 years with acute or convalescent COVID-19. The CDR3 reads CASSSPGLARTQYF. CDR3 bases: TGTGCCAGCAGTTCCCCTGGACTAGCCCGTACCCAGTACTTC.